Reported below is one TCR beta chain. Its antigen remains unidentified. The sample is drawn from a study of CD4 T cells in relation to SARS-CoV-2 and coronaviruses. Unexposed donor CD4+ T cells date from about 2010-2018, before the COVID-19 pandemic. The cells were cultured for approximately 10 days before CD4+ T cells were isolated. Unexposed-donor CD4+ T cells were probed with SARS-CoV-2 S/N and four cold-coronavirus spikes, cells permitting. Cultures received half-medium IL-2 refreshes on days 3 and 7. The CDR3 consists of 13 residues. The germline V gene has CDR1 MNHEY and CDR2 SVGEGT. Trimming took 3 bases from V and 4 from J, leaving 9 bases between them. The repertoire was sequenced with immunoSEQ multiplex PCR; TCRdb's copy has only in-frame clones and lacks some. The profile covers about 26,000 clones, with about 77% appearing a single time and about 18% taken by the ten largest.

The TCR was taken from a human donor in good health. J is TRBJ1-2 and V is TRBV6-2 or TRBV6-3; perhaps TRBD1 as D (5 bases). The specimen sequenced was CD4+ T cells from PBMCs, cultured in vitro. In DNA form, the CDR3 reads TGTGCCAGCAGTTATAGGGGCGTCTATGGCTACACCTTC. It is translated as CASSYRGVYGYTF.